This T cell receptor (beta chain) was captured by sequencing in a study of cytomegalovirus exposure and HLA in healthy donors. Participants comprised healthy donors of bone marrow. Primers included in the PCR were 60 Vbeta and 13 Jbeta primers. The protocol was immunoSEQ multiplex PCR, while the TCRdb copy is restricted to in-frame clones and leaves out a portion. The sample gives approximately 160,000 clones, around 77% of which show up once; under 2% is in the top ten. The CDR3 contains 14 residues. CDR1 and CDR2 (germline): SGHTA, FQGNSA. The ends lost 2 bases at V and 5 bases at J; junction bases unmatched: 4. To note about this clone: Its antigen is not identified.

Study-wide results and limits: Segments of the TCR beta V type were, in most cases, productive about 87% or about 30% of the time in an earlier analysis. V- and J-gene trimming of TCR beta was linked (in a later analysis) to a missense DCLRE1C variant.

V gene TRBV7-2 combines with J gene TRBJ2-5, with TRBD2 matching over 8 bases. The TCR was taken from a man aged 35 to 55 in good health and CMV-seronegative. The sample was PBMCs. DNA for the CDR3: TGTGCCAGCAGCTTAAGCGGGAGCAGTGAGACCCAGTACTTC. Its protein product is CASSLSGSSETQYF. Full variable domain (outside the CDR3, taken from reference TRBV7-2 and TRBJ2-5): GAGVSQSPSNKVTEKGKDVELRCDPISGHTALYWYRQSLGQGLEFLIYFQGNSAPDKSGLPSDRFSAERTGGSVSTLTIQRTQQEDSAVYLCASSLSGSSETQYFGPGTRLLVL.